This T cell receptor (beta chain) was captured in a study of blood T cell repertoires in COVID-19 (dated by TCRdb to about 2020). For the study in its entirety: The collaborator samples originated in the United States, Italy and Spain and spanned the acute and convalescent phases of COVID-19. The prospective study material was composed of cDNA or gDNA derived from T cells, B-cell-depleted T cells, or PBMCs. Deeply sampled blood TCRbeta repertoires from subjects exposed to, actively infected with, or recovered from COVID-19 were included in the dataset. The repertoires were made available in a free public database intended to serve as a resource for research on the immune response to SARS-CoV-2. Samples were obtained from the ongoing ImmuneRACE study (first 160 participants) and from 1,000 to 1,500 subjects provided by 6 global collaborators. A de-identified subject ID, COVID-19 status, age in years and sex were almost always included in the sample metadata. HLA class I and class II types, where available, came from metadata supplied by the sample provider rather than from assay-based typing. Results and caveats for the whole study, not just this receptor: Clinical and demographic metadata were provided uncurated, with the amount varying by source and participant.

TCRbeta CDR3 regions were amplified from genomic DNA by means of the immunoSEQ Assay, a bias-controlled multiplex PCR. Per the authors' processing: Nucleated cell counts per sample were estimated from amplification of reference gene primers within the assay. To quantify the absolute abundance of each unique TCRbeta CDR3 rearrangement, sequence reads were collapsed and filtered. For each sample, productive Simpson clonality was calculated by taking the square root of Simpson's diversity index across productive rearrangements. TCRdb retrieved this table from immuneACCESS and kept in-frame rearrangements only. Not all clones are present; in checked studies, unresolved V genes account for under half, and no reason is known for the remainder. The V and J calls and the clone size are those of that table, but D and trimming were determined from the DNA. This sample holds fewer than 65,000 clones; around 78% were observed only once. Together, the top ten hold less than 6% of the sample.

V was cut back by 2 bases and J by 7 bases, leaving a gap of 10 bases between them. Counted from cysteine to phenylalanine, this CDR3 has 14 amino acids. The entry retains the CDR3 DNA only, 42 bases that are in frame from base 1. The germline V gene yields SGHDT for CDR1 and YYEEEE for CDR2. Whole blood was collected in K2EDTA tubes by collaborating institutions according to the institutions' own protocols. Collaborator samples were shipped for TCRbeta analysis as frozen whole blood, isolated PBMCs, or DNA extracted from either sample type. About this clone: Its cognate antigen has yet to be identified. Base qualities are missing; no much larger clone stands one base away.

The TCR sequence derives from a human donor in a cohort sampled during active COVID-19. Sample: peripheral blood. The chain employs TRBV5-6 and TRBJ1-6, with no reliable assignment of the D segment. The CDR3 reads as follows: CASSFLAGNSPLHF. In nucleotides, the sequence is TGTGCCAGCAGCTTTCTAGCGGGAAATTCACCCCTCCACTTT.